One sample yielded the 27 T cell receptor beta chains listed below, sequenced in a study of CD8 T cells in Susac syndrome. Roughly 0.45 to 1 ug RNA was reverse transcribed with random hexamers. TCRdb re-derived calls from the immunoSEQ multiplex PCR reads in MiXCR, one entry per CDR3 protein. The table has under 200,000 distinct CDR3 sequences, just under 95% seen once. The specimen was CD4+ T cells from PBMCs. The receptors stem from a human donor in good health.

V is TRBV4-2 and J is TRBJ2-1; TRBD1 matches 8 bases. Germline CDR1 reads LGHNA; CDR2 reads YNFKEQ. The junction had 10 bases not matched to a gene; V was cut back by 2 bases and J by 7 bases. The CDR3 runs to 16 residues. The CDR3 sequence is CASSQHSRQGNNEQFF. CDR3 bases: TGTGCCAGCAGCCAACACTCAAGACAGGGGAATAATGAGCAGTTCTTC.

The genes are TRBV2 and TRBJ2-5, with TRBD1 matching over 8 bases. In germline, CDR1 is SNHLY, CDR2 FYNNEI. V shed 4 bases, J shed 2 bases, and the junction held 6 bases outside the gene matches. This CDR3 has 15 residues. Here the CDR3 reads CASSVSGQEQETQYF. The CDR3 DNA sequence: TGTGCCAGCAGTGTATCGGGACAGGAACAAGAGACCCAGTACTTC.

The V and J genes are TRBV20-1 and TRBJ2-3, with D hard to call. The CDR3 contains 13 residues. Germline-derived CDR1 and CDR2 are DFQATT and SNEGSKA (reference sequence). V gave up 5 bases and J gave up 5 bases, with 14 bases separating them. The CDR3 nucleotides are TGCAGTGCTGGCACTGGGCCGGGAGATACGCAGTATTTT. Its translation is CSAGTGPGDTQYF.

The chain couples TRBV30 to TRBJ1-1; weak D call: TRBD1 (6 bases). CDR1 and CDR2 from the germline V gene are GTSNPN and SVGIG (reference sequence). The CDR3 covers 15 residues. V gave up 5 bases and J gave up 6 bases, with 22 bases separating them. Here the CDR3 DNA reads TGTGCCTGGGACCCAATCTCCCCGGGGGCCTCTGAAGCTTTCTTT. Protein sequence: CAWDPISPGASEAFF.

The V call is TRBV28, the J call TRBJ1-6; a possible D gene is TRBD1 (5 bases). Trimming removed 3 bases from V and 6 bases from J, with 12 bases in between. Germline CDR1 MDHEN, CDR2 SYDVKM. CDR3 length equals 15 residues. The CDR3 DNA sequence: TGTGCCAGCAGTTTGCGAGGCAGGGTTAATTCACCCCTCCACTTT. The encoded protein is CASSLRGRVNSPLHF.

The J gene is TRBJ2-2, the V gene TRBV11-2; D remains unclear. This CDR3 contains 13 residues. V was cut by 5 bases and J by 6 bases, with 10 bases left in between. Germline V gene lookup returns CDR1 SGHAT and CDR2 FQNNGV. In DNA, the CDR3 is TGTGCCAGCAGCCCTGGGCTCCCCGGGGAGCTGTTTTTT. It translates to CASSPGLPGELFF.

The J gene is TRBJ2-7, the V gene TRBV7-2, with a possible D match to TRBD1 (6 bases). V was clipped by 5 bases and J by 2 bases, with 13 bases between them. This CDR3 contains 14 residues. Germline assignment: CDR1 SGHTA and CDR2 FQGNSA. The CDR3 here is CASSAQHRAYEQYF. The CDR3, as DNA: TGTGCCAGCAGCGCTCAGCACAGGGCCTACGAGCAGTACTTC.

This chain connects TRBV20-1 to TRBJ1-5; TRBD1 agrees at 7 bases. Unmatched junction bases numbered 4, after V lost 5 bases and J lost 0 bases. CDR1 and CDR2 (germline): DFQATT, SNEGSKA (reference sequence). This CDR3 region has 14 residues. CDR3 residues: CSAERTGSNQPQHF. Written as DNA, the CDR3 is TGCAGTGCTGAACGGACAGGTAGCAATCAGCCCCAGCATTTT.

The chain joins TRBV6-5 to TRBJ1-2; tentatively, D is TRBD1 (5 bases). Germline values: CDR1 MNHEY, CDR2 SVGAGI. This CDR3 comprises 13 residues. V gave up 0 bases and J gave up 7 bases, with 9 bases separating them. This chain's CDR3 is CASSYSRDRGYTF. CDR3 DNA sequence: TGTGCCAGCAGTTACTCCAGGGACCGTGGCTACACCTTC.

In DNA form, the CDR3 reads TGCAGCGCTGTCGGGGGTGATGGCTACACCTTC. It encodes CSAVGGDGYTF. The rearrangement links TRBV29-1 to TRBJ1-2, with TRBD1 as a possible D gene (5 bases). The CDR3 runs 11 residues. Per germline, CDR1 SQVTM and CDR2 ANQGSEA. V was clipped by 7 bases and J by 6 bases, with 12 bases between them.

The CDR3 is CAWSVGDRSTNEKLFF. DNA for the CDR3: TGTGCCTGGAGTGTGGGCGACAGATCAACTAATGAAAAACTGTTTTTT. The chain employs TRBV30 and TRBJ1-4; D possibly corresponds to TRBD1 (5 bases). This CDR3 is built from 16 residues. The V and J ends lost 0 bases and 0 bases respectively, with 11 bases between them. Germline V gene lookup returns CDR1 GTSNPN and CDR2 SVGIG (reference sequence). The variable domain in full, completed from reference TRBV30 and TRBJ1-4, reads SQTIHQWPATLVQPVGSPLSLECTVEGTSNPNLYWYRQAAGRGLQLLFYSVGIGQISSEVPQNLSASRPQDRQFILSSKKLLLSDSGFYLCAWSVGDRSTNEKLFFGSGTQLSVL.

The rearrangement links TRBV29-1 to TRBJ1-2; D gene ambiguous. Germline CDR1 SQVTM, CDR2 ANQGSEA. Trimming pared 1 base from V and 8 bases from J, leaving 8 bases between. The CDR3 runs to 11 residues. The CDR3 loop reads CSVEGSGGYTF. The CDR3 bases are TGCAGCGTTGAAGGTTCGGGAGGCTACACCTTC.

J is TRBJ2-5 and V is TRBV2; D remains ambiguous. This CDR3 is 14 amino acids long. Trimming removed 4 bases from V and 0 bases from J, with 9 bases in between. CDR1 is SNHLY and CDR2 is FYNNEI in the germline V gene. The chain's CDR3 is CASSVDGYQETQYF. For the CDR3, the DNA is TGTGCCAGCAGTGTCGACGGGTACCAAGAGACCCAGTACTTC.

This clonotype was counted once. This chain joins TRBV30 and TRBJ1-1, with D perhaps matching TRBD1 (5 bases). V lost 8 bases and J 0 bases, leaving 13 bases between the germline ends. Per the germline V gene, CDR1 is GTSNPN and CDR2 is SVGIG (reference sequence). There are 13 residues in the CDR3. CDR3 loop: CARSRALNTEAFF. CDR3 coding DNA: TGTGCCCGATCCAGGGCCTTGAACACTGAAGCTTTCTTT. The variable domain in full, with the rest retrieved from reference TRBV30 and TRBJ1-1, is SQTIHQWPATLVQPVGSPLSLECTVEGTSNPNLYWYRQAAGRGLQLLFYSVGIGQISSEVPQNLSASRPQDRQFILSSKKLLLSDSGFYLCARSRALNTEAFFGQGTRLTVV.

This chain connects TRBV20-1 to TRBJ2-1, with a possible D match to TRBD2 (6 bases). Trimming shortened V by 2 bases and J by 7 bases, and 15 bases separated the two germline ends. CDR1 is DFQATT, CDR2 SNEGSKA, per germline (reference sequence). This CDR3 is built from 14 residues. The CDR3 region has the DNA TGCAGTGCTAGAAACGGGGGTCCCGGGAATGAGCAGTTCTTC. Translated: CSARNGGPGNEQFF.

V and J are TRBV11-2 and TRBJ2-3; D unresolved. Trimming pared 5 bases from V and 0 bases from J, leaving 9 bases between. The CDR3 covers 14 residues. The germline V gene encodes CDR1 SGHAT and CDR2 FQNNGV. CDR3 nucleotide sequence: TGTGCCAGCAGCCCACAGCCTAGCACAGATACGCAGTATTTT. It translates to CASSPQPSTDTQYF.

This sequence joins TRBV7-2 and TRBJ2-5; 9 bases align to TRBD2. CDR3 length equals 16 residues. The J segment lost 2 bases and the V segment lost 5 bases, leaving 9 bases of the junction unmatched. Germline V CDR1 and CDR2: SGHTA, FQGNSA. In DNA form, the CDR3 reads TGTGCCAGCAGCCCCTGGGGCGGGGGGGTTCAAGAGACCCAGTACTTC. This codes for CASSPWGGGVQETQYF.

This chain's CDR3 is CAGGDGNYGYTF. The CDR3 DNA sequence: TGTGCCGGCGGAGACGGAAACTATGGCTACACCTTC. The chain joins TRBV19 to TRBJ1-2; D gene uncertain. The V gene lost 11 bases and the J gene lost 2 bases, with 12 bases spanning the gap. CDR1 is LNHDA, CDR2 SQIVND, per germline (reference sequence). The CDR3 is made up of 12 amino acids.

Worth noting for this clonotype: The CDR3 does not close with the conserved phenylalanine or tryptophan, likely indicating a read error. The chain combines TRBV18 with TRBJ1-1; 9 positions agree with TRBD1. This CDR3 contains 14 residues. Per germline, CDR1 KGHSH and CDR2 LQKENI. The V and J ends lost 4 bases and 1 base, in that order; junction bases with no gene match: 1. CDR3 coding DNA: TGTGCCAGCTCACAGGGACAGGGGAACACTGAAGCTTTCTCT. Translating gives CASSQGQGNTEAFS.

The chain links TRBV2 to TRBJ2-5; D not certain. Germline CDR1 is SNHLY and CDR2 is FYNNEI. V was clipped by 5 bases and J by 4 bases, with 14 bases between them. The CDR3 is 14 amino acids. CDR3 bases: TGTGCCAGCAGTTCGACCCTCTCAGGAGAGACCCAGTACTTC. The encoded protein is CASSSTLSGETQYF. The full variable domain, in which reference TRBV2 and TRBJ2-5 provide the parts outside the CDR3, is EPEVTQTPSHQVTQMGQEVILRCVPISNHLYFYWYRQILGQKVEFLVSFYNNEISEKSEIFDDQFSVERPDGSNFTLKIRSTKLEDSAMYFCASSSTLSGETQYFGPGTRLLVL.

The rearrangement joins TRBV28 to TRBJ1-6; the D is unclear. The CDR3 is 13 amino acids. V dropped 6 bases and J dropped 8 bases, with 11 bases sitting between them. The V gene's germline CDR1 is MDHEN and CDR2 SYDVKM. The CDR3 nucleotides read TGTGCCAGCAGCCGCAAACTGGATTCACCCCTCCACTTT. This sequence encodes CASSRKLDSPLHF.

The gene calls are TRBV5-1 and TRBJ1-2; 8 bases line up with TRBD1. Losses at the gene ends were 4 bases for V and 3 bases for J; bases not matched to a gene: 11. The CDR3 spans 16 residues. Germline CDR1 and CDR2: SGHRS and YFSETQ. DNA for the CDR3: TGCGCCAGCAGCGTCCCTCTTGGGACAGGCGACTATGGCTACACCTTC. It codes for CASSVPLGTGDYGYTF.

The genes are TRBV6-2 or TRBV6-3 and TRBJ2-5, with 8 bases fitting TRBD2. The CDR3 is 14 residues long. Looked up from germline, CDR1 is MNHEY and CDR2 is SVGEGT. The J segment lost 3 bases and the V segment lost 1 base, leaving 1 base of the junction unmatched. The CDR3 DNA reads TGTGCCAGCAGTTACTTGACTAGCGAAGAGACCCAGTACTTC. Translating it yields CASSYLTSEETQYF.

This sequence joins TRBV29-1 and TRBJ1-1; the D is unclear. The CDR3 covers 13 residues. The V end lost 4 bases, the J end lost 5 bases, and 14 bases lay between the germline ends. CDR1 is SQVTM, CDR2 ANQGSEA, per germline. The CDR3: CSVARVLVTEAFF. The CDR3 coding sequence is TGCAGCGTTGCAAGGGTATTGGTGACTGAAGCTTTCTTT. Full variable domain (remainder filled in from reference TRBV29-1 and TRBJ1-1): SAVISQKPSRDICQRGTSLTIQCQVDSQVTMMFWYRQQPGQSLTLIATANQGSEATYESGFVIDKFPISRPNLTFSTLTVSNMSPEDSSIYLCSVARVLVTEAFFGQGTRLTVV.

The genes are TRBV20-1 and TRBJ2-7; no definite D call. This CDR3 has 12 amino acids. Germline CDR1 and CDR2: DFQATT and SNEGSKA (reference sequence). The V and J ends lost 3 bases and 2 bases respectively, with 8 bases between them. The CDR3 nucleotides read TGCAGTGCTAGCCGCACGGCCTACGAGCAGTACTTC. It specifies CSASRTAYEQYF.

J is TRBJ2-7 and V is TRBV19, with a weak D call TRBD1 (6 bases). Germline V gene data show CDR1 as LNHDA and CDR2 as SQIVND (reference sequence). The germline V and J ends were trimmed by 8 bases and 4 bases, with 15 bases remaining between them. This CDR3 region has 13 residues. The CDR3 region is CASSRQVRYEQYF. The CDR3 DNA reads as TGTGCCAGTTCTCGACAGGTCCGATACGAGCAGTACTTC.

The V call is TRBV7-2, the J call TRBJ2-7, with D possibly matching TRBD1 (6 bases). The CDR3 has 13 residues. Germline CDR1 SGHTA, CDR2 FQGNSA. The V gene lost 1 base and the J gene lost 5 bases, with 9 bases spanning the gap. The CDR3 nucleotides read TGTGCCAGCAGCTTAGACAGGGAGAACGAGCAGTACTTC. Translating it yields CASSLDRENEQYF. The variable domain in full, with the rest retrieved from reference TRBV7-2 and TRBJ2-7, is GAGVSQSPSNKVTEKGKDVELRCDPISGHTALYWYRQSLGQGLEFLIYFQGNSAPDKSGLPSDRFSAERTGGSVSTLTIQRTQQEDSAVYLCASSLDRENEQYFGPGTRLTVT.